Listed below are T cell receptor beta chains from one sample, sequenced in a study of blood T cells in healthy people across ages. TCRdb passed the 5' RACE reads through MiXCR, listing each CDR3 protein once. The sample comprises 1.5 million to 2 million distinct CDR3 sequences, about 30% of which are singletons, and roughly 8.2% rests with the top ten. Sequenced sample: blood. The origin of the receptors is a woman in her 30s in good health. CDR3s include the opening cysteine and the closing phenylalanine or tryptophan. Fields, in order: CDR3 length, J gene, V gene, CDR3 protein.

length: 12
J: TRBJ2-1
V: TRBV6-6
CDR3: CASRSDVGGQFF

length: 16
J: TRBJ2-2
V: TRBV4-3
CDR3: CASSYASGRGTGELFF

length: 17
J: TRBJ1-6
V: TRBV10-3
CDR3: CAISESGPPIGNSPLHF

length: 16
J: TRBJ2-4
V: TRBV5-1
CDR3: CASSLGRDLAKNIQYF

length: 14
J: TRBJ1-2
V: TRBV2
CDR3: CASTLEGDGYGYTF

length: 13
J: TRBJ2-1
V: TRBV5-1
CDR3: CASSLESGGVQFF

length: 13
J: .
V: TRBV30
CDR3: CVCWGDVEETQYF

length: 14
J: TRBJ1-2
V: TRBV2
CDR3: CASKSLEGSRGYTF

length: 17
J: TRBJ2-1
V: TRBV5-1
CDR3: CASSWTSGTSGSNEQFF

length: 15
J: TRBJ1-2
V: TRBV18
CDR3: CASSLPWRGGYGYTF

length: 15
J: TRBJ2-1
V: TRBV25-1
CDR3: CASDVGGPSYNEQFF

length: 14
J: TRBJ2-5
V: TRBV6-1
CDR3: CASSGWDREDTQYF

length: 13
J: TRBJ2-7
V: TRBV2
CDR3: CASSATDNSEQYF

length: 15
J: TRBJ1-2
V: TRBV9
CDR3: CVSSVSKGTNYGYTF

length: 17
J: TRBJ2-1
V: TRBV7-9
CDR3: CASSFSVSGKLYNEQFF

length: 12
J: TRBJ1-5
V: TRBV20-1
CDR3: CSARAGNQPQHF

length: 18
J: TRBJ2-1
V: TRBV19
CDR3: CASSIGMLAGGSEDEQFF

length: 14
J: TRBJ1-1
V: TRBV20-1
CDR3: CSAKPTTLKTEAFF

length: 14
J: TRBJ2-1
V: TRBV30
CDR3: CASPRTSGGGEQFF

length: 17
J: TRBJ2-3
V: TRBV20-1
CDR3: CNADSGARQYYTDTQYF